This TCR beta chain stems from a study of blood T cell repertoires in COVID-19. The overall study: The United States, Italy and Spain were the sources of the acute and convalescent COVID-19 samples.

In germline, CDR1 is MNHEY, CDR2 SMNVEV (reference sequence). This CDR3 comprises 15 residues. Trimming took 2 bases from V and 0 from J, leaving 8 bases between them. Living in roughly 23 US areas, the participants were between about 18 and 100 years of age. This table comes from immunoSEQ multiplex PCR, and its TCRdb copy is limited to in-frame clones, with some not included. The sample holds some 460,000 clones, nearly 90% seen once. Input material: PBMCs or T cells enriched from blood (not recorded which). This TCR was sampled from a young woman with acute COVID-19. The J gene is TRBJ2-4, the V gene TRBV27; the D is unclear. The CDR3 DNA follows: TGTGCCAGCAGTTTAGTCCTAAAAGCCAAAAACATTCAGTACTTC. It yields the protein CASSLVLKAKNIQYF.